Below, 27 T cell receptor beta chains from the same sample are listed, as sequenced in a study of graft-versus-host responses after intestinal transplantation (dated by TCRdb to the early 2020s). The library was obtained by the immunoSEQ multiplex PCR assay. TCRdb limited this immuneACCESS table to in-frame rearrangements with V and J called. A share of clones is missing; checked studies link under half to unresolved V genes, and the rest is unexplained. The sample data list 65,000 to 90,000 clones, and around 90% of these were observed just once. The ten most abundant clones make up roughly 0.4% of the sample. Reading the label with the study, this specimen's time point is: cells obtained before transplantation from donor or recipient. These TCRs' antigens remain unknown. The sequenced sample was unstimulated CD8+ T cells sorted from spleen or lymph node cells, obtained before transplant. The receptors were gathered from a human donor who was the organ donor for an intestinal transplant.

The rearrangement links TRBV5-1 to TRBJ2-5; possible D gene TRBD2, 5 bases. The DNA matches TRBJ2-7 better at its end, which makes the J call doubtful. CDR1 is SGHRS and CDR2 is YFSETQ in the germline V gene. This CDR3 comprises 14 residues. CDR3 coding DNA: TGCGCCAGCAGTTCCCAGCGGCTGTCCTACGAGCAGTACTTC. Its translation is CASSSQRLSYEQYF.

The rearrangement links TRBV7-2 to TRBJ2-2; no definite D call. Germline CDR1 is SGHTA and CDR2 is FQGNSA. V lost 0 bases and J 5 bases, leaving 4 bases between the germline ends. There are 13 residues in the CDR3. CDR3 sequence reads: CASSLAQTGELFF. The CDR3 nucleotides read TGTGCCAGCAGCTTAGCCCAGACCGGGGAGCTGTTTTTT. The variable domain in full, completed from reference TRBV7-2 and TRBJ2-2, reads GAGVSQSPSNKVTEKGKDVELRCDPISGHTALYWYRQSLGQGLEFLIYFQGNSAPDKSGLPSDRFSAERTGGSVSTLTIQRTQQEDSAVYLCASSLAQTGELFFGEGSRLTVL.

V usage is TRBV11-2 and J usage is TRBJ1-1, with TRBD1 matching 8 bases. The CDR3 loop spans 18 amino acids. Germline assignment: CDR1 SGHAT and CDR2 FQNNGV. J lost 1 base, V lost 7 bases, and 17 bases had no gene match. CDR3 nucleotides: TGTGCCAGCACCCGGGGGGAGACAGGGGAAGGCGGGAACACTGAAGCTTTCTTT. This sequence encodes CASTRGETGEGGNTEAFF.

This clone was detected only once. CDR3 in amino acids: CASSQSTGVNTEAFF. In nucleotides, the CDR3 is TGCGCCAGCAGCCAATCAACAGGGGTGAACACTGAAGCTTTCTTT. The chain joins TRBV4-1 to TRBJ1-1; TRBD1 aligns across 7 bases. Germline CDR1 and CDR2: MGHRA and YSYEKL. The ends lost 2 bases at V and 0 bases at J; junction bases unmatched: 3. The CDR3 is 15 residues long.

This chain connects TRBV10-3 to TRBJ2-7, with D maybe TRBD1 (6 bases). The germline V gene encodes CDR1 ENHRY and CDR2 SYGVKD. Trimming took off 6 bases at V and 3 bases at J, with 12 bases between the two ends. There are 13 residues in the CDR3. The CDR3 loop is CAISGDTGYEQYF. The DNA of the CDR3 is TGTGCCATCAGCGGGGACACCGGCTACGAGCAGTACTTC.

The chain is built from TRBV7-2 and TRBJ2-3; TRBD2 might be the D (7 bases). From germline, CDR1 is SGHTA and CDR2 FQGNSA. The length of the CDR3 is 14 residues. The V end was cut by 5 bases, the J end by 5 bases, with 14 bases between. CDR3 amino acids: CASSLWGGQDTQYF. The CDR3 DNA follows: TGTGCCAGCAGCCTTTGGGGGGGCCAAGATACGCAGTATTTT.

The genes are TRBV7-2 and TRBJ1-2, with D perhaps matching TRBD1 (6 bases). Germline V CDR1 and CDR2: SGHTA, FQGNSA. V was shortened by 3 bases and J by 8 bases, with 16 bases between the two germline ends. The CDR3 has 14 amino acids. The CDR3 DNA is TGTGCCAGCAGCTTTAGGGGGGAGGGTAGAGGCTACACCTTC. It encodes CASSFRGEGRGYTF.

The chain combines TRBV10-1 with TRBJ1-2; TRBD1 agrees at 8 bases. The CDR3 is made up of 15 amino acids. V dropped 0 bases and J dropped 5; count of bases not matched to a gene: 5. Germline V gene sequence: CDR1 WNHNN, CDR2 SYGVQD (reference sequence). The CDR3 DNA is TGCGCCAGCAGTGAGTCTAGGACAGGGAATTATGGCTACACCTTC. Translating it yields CASSESRTGNYGYTF.

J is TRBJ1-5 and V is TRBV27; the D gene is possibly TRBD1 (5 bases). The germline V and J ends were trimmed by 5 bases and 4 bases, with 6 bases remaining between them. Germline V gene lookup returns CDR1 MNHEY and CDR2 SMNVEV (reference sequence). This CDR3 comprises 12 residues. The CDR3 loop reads CASSNRNQPQHF. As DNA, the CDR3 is TGTGCCAGCAGTAACAGGAATCAGCCCCAGCATTTT.

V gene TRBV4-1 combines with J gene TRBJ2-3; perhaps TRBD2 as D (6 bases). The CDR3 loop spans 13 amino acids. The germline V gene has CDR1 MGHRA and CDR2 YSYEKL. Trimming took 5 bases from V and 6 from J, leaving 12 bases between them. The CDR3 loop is CASSGRLVDTQYF. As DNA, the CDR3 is TGCGCCAGCAGCGGCCGACTAGTGGATACGCAGTATTTT.

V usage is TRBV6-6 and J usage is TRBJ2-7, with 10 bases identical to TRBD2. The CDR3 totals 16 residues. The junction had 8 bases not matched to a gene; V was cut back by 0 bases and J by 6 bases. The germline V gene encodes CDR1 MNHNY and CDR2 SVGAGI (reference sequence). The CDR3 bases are TGTGCCAGCAGTTACTCAGGTAGCGGGGGGAAGCTCGAGCAGTACTTC. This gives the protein CASSYSGSGGKLEQYF.

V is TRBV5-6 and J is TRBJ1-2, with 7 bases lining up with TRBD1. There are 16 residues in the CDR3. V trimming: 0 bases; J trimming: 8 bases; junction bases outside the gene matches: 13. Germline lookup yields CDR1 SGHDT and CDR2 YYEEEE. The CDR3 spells CASSLGSGGTVRGYTF. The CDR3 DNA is TGTGCCAGCAGCTTGGGGAGTGGTGGGACAGTTCGGGGCTACACCTTC. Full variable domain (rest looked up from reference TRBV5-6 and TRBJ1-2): DAGVTQSPTHLIKTRGQQVTLRCSPKSGHDTVSWYQQALGQGPQFIFQYYEEEERQRGNFPDRFSGHQFPNYSSELNVNALLLGDSALYLCASSLGSGGTVRGYTFGSGTRLTVV.

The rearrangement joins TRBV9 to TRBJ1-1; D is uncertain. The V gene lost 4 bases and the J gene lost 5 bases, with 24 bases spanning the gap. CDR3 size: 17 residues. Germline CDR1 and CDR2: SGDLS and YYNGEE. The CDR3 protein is CASSPLSKKGRGTEAFF. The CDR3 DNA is TGTGCCAGCAGCCCCTTATCTAAAAAGGGCCGGGGTACTGAAGCTTTCTTT.

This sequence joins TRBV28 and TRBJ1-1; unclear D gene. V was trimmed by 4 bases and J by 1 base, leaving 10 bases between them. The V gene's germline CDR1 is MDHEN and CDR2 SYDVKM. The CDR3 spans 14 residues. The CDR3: CASSSRRGNTEAFF. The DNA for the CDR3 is TGTGCCAGCAGTTCTCGCCGGGGGAACACTGAAGCTTTCTTT.

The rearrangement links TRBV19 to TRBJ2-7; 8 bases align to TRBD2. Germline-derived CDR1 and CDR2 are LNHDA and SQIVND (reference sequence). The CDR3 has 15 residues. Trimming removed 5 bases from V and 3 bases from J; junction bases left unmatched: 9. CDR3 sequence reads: CASSPGTSSFYEQYF. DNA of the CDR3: TGTGCCAGTAGTCCCGGGACTAGTTCTTTCTACGAGCAGTACTTC. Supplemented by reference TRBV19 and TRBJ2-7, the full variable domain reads DGGITQSPKYLFRKEGQNVTLSCEQNLNHDAMYWYRQDPGQGLRLIYYSQIVNDFQKGDIAEGYSVSREKKESFPLTVTSAQKNPTAFYLCASSPGTSSFYEQYFGPGTRLTVT.

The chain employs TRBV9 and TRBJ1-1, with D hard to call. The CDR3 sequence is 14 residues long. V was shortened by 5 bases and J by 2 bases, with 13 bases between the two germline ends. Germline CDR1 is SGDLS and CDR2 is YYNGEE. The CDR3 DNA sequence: TGTGCCAGCAGTTATGGGCAGTACAACACTGAAGCTTTCTTT. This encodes CASSYGQYNTEAFF.

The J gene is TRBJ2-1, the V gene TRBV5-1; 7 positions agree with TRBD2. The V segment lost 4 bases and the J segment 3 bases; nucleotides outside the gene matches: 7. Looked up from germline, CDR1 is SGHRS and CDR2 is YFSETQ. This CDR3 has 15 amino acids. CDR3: CASSPVGGGYNEQFF. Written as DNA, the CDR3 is TGCGCCAGCAGCCCCGTGGGGGGGGGCTACAATGAGCAGTTCTTC.

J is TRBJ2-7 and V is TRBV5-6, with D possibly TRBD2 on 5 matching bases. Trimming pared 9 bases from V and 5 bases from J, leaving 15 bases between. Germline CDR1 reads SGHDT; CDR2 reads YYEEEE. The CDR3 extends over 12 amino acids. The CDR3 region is CATEAPRDEQYF. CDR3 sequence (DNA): TGTGCCACTGAGGCTCCGCGGGACGAGCAGTACTTC.

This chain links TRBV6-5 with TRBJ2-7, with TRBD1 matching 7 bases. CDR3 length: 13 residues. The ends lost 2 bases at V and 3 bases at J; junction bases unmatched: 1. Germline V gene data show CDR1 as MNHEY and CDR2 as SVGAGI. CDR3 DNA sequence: TGTGCCAGCAGTTACAACAGGGGCTACGAGCAGTACTTC. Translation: CASSYNRGYEQYF.

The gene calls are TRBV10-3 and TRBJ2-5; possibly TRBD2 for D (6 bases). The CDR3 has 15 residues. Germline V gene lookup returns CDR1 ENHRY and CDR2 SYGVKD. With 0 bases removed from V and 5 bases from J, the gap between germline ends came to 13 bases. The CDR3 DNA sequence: TGTGCCATCAGTGAGTCTGGAGGGACCGGCGAGACCCAGTACTTC. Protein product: CAISESGGTGETQYF.

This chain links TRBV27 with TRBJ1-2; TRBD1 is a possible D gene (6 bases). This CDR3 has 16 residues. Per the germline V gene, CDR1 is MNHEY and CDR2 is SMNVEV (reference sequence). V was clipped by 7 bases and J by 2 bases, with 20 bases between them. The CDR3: CASTPGAGVPNYGYTF. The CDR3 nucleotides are TGTGCCAGCACCCCCGGGGCAGGGGTCCCCAACTATGGCTACACCTTC.

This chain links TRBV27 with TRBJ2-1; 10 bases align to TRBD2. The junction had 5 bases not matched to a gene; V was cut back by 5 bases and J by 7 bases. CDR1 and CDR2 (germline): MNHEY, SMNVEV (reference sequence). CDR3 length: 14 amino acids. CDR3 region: CASSLGLAANEQFF. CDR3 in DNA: TGTGCCAGCAGTCTCGGACTAGCGGCTAATGAGCAGTTCTTC.

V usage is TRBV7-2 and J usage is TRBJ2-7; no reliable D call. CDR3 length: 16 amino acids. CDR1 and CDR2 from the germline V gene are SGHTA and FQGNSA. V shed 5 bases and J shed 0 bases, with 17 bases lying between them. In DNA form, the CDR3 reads TGTGCCAGCAGCCCTTCGGCAGGTTTTAGCTCCTACGAGCAGTACTTC. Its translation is CASSPSAGFSSYEQYF. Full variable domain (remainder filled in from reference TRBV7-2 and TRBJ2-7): GAGVSQSPSNKVTEKGKDVELRCDPISGHTALYWYRQSLGQGLEFLIYFQGNSAPDKSGLPSDRFSAERTGGSVSTLTIQRTQQEDSAVYLCASSPSAGFSSYEQYFGPGTRLTVT.

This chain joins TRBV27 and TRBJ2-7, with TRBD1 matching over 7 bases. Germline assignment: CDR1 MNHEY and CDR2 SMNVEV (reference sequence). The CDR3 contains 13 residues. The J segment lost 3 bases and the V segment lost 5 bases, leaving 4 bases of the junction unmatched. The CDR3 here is CASSHGQVYEQYF. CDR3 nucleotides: TGTGCCAGCAGTCACGGACAGGTCTACGAGCAGTACTTC.

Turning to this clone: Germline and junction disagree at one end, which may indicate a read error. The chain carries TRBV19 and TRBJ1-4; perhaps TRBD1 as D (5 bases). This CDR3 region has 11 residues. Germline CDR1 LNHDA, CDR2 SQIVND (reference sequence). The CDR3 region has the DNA TGTGCCAGTAGTCTCGGACACCTAACTCGCTTT. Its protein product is CASSLGHLTRF.

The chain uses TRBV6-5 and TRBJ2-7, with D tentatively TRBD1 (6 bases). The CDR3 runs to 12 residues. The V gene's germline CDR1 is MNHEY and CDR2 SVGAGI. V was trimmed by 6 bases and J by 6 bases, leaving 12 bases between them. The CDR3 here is CASRSHRAEQYF. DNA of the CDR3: TGTGCCAGCAGATCCCACAGGGCCGAGCAGTACTTC.

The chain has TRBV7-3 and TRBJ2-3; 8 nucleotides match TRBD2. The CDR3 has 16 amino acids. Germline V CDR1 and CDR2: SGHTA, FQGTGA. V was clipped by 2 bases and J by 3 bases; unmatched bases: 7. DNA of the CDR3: TGTGCCAGCAGCTTACTCGGGGGGGAAGGGACAGATACGCAGTATTTT. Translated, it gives CASSLLGGEGTDTQYF.